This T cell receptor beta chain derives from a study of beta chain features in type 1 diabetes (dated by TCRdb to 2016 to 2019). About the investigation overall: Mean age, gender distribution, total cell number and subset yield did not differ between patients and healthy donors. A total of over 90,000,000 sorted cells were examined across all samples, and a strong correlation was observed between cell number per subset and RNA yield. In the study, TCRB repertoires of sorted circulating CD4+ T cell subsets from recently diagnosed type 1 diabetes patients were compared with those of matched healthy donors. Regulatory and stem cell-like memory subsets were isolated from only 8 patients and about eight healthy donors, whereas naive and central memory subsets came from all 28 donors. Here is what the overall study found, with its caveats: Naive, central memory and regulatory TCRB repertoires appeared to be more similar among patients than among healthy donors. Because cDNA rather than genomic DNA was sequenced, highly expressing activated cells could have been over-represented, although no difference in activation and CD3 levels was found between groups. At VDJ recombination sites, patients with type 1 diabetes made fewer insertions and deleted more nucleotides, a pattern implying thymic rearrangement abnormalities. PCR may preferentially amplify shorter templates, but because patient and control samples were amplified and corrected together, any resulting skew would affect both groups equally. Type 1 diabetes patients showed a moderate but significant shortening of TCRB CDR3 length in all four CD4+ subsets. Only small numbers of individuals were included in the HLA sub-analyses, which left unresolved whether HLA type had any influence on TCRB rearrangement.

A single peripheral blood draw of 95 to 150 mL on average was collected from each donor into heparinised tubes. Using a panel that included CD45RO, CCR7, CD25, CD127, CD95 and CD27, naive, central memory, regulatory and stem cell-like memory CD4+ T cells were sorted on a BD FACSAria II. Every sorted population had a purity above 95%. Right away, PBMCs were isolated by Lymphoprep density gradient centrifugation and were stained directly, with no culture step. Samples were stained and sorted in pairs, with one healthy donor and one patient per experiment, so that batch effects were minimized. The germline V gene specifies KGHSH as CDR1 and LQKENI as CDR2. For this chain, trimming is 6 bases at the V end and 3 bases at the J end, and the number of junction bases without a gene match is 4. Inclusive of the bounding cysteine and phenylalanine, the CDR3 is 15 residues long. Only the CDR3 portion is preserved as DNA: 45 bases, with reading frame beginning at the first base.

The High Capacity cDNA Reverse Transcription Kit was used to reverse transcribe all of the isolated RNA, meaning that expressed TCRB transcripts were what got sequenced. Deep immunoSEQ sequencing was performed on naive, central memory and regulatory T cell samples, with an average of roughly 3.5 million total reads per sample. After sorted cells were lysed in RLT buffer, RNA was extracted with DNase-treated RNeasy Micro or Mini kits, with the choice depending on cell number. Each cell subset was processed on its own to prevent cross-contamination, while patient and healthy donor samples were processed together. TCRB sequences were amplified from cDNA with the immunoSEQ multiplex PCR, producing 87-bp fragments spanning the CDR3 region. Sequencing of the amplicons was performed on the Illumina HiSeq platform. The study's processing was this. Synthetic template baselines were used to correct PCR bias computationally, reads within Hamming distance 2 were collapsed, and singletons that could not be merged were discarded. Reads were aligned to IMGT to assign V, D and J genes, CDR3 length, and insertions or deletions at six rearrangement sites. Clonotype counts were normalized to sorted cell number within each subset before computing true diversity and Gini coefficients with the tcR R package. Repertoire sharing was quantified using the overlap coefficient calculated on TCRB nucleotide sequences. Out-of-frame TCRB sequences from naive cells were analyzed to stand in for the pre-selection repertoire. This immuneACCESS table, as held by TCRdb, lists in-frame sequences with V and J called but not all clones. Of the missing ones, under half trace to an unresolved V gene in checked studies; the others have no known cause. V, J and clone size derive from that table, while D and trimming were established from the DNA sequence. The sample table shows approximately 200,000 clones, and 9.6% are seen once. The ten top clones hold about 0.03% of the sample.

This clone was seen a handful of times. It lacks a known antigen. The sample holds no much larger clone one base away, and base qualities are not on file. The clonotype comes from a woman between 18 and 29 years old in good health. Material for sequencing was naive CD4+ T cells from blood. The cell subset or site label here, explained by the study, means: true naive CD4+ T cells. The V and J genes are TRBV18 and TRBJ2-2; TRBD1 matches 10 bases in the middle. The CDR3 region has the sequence CASSPGTGDTGELFF. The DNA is TGTGCCAGCTCCCCAGGGACAGGGGACACCGGGGAGCTGTTTTTT.